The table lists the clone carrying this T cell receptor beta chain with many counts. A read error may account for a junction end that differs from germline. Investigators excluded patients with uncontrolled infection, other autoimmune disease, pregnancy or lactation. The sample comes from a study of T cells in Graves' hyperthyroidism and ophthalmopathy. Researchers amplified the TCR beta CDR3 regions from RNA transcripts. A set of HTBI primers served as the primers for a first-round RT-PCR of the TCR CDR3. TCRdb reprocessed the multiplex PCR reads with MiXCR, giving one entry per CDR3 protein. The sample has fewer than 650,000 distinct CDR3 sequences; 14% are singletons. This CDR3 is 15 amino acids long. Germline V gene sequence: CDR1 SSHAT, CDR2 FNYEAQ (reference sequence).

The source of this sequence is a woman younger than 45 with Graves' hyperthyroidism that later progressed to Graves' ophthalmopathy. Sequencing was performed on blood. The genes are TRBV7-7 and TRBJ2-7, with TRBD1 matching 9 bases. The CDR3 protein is CASSPRQGVTYEQYF. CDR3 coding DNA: TGTGCTAGCAGCCCCCGACAGGGGGTTACGTACGAGCAGTACTTC.